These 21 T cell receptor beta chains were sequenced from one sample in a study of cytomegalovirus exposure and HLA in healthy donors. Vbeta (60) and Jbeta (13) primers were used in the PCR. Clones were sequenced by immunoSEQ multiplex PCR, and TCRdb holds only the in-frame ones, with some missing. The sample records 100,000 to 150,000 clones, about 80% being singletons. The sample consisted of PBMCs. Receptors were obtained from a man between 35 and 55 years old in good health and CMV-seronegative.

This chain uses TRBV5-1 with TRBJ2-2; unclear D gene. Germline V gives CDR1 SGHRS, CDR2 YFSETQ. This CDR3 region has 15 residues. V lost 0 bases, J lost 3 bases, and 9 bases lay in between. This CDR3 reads CASSLVVVDTGELFF. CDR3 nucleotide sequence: TGCGCCAGCAGCTTGGTAGTGGTGGACACCGGGGAGCTGTTTTTT.

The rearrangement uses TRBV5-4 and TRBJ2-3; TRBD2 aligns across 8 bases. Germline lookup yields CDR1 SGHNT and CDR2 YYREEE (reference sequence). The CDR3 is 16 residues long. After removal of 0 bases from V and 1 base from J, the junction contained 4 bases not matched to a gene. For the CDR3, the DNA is TGTGCCAGCAGCTTGGGTGGCGGGGGGCGCACAGATACGCAGTATTTT. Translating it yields CASSLGGGGRTDTQYF. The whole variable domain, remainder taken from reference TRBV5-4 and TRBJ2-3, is ETGVTQSPTHLIKTRGQQVTLRCSSQSGHNTVSWYQQALGQGPQFIFQYYREEENGRGNFPPRFSGLQFPNYSSELNVNALELDDSALYLCASSLGGGGRTDTQYFGPGTRLTVL.

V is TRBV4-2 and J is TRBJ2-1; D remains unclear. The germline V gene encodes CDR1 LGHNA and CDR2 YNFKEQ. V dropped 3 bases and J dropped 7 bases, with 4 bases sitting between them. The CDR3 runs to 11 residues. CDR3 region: CASSHGNEQFF. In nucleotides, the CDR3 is TGTGCCAGCAGCCACGGGAATGAGCAGTTCTTC.

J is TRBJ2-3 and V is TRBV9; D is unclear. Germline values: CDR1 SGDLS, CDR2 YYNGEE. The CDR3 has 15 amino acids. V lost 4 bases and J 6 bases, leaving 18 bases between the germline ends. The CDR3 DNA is TGTGCCAGCAGCCCGCAGGTCGTGGCGTGGGATACGCAGTATTTT. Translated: CASSPQVVAWDTQYF.

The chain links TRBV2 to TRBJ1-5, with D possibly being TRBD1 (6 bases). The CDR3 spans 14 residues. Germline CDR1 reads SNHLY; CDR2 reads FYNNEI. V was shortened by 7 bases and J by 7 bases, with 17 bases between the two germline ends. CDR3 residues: CASTERGGGQPQHF. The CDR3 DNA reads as TGTGCCAGCACCGAAAGGGGGGGCGGACAGCCCCAGCATTTT.

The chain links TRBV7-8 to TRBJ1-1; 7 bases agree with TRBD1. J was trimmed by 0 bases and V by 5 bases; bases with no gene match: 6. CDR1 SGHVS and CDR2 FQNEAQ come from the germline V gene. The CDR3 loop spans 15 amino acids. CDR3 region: CASSARDSLNTEAFF. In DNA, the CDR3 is TGTGCCAGCAGCGCCCGGGACAGCTTGAACACTGAAGCTTTCTTT.

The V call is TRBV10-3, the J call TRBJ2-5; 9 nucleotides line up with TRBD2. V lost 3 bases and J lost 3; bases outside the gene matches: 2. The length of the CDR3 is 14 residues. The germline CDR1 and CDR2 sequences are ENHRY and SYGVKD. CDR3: CAISDVAGEETQYF. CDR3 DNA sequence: TGTGCCATCAGTGACGTAGCGGGGGAAGAGACCCAGTACTTC.

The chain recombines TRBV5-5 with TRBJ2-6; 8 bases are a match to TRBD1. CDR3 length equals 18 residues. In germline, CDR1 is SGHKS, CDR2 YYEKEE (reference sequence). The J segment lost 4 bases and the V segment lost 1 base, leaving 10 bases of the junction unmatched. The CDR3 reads CASSLQRTGLAGANVLTF. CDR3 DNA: TGTGCCAGCAGCTTGCAGAGGACAGGGCTTGCCGGGGCCAACGTCCTGACTTTC.

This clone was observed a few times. CDR3 protein: CASSLRGAQQPQHF. The CDR3 nucleotides are TGTGCCAGCAGCTTACGGGGGGCTCAGCAGCCCCAGCATTTT. The chain links TRBV7-6 to TRBJ1-5, with D possibly TRBD1 on 6 matching bases. Germline V gives CDR1 SGHVS, CDR2 FNYEAQ. Trimming shortened V by 2 bases and J by 7 bases, and 12 bases separated the two germline ends. This CDR3 contains 14 residues.

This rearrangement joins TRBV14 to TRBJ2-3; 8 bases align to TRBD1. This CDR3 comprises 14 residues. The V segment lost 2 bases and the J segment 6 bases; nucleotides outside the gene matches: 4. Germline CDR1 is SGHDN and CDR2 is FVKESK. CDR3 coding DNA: TGTGCCAGCAGCCAAAGACAGGGGAGCGATACGCAGTATTTT. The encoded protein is CASSQRQGSDTQYF.

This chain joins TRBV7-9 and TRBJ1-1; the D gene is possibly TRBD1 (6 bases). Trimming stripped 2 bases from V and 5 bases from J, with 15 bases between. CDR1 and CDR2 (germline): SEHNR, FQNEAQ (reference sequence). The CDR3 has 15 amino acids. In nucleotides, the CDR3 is TGTGCCAGCAGCTTATTGCTACCAAGGGGGACTGAAGCTTTCTTT. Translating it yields CASSLLLPRGTEAFF.

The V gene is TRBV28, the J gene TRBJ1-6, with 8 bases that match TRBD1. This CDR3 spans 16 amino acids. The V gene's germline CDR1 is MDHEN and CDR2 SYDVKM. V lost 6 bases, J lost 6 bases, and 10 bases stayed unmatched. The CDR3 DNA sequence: TGTGCCAGCAGCCCTAGGGGACAGGCGTTTAATTCACCCCTCCACTTT. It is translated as CASSPRGQAFNSPLHF.

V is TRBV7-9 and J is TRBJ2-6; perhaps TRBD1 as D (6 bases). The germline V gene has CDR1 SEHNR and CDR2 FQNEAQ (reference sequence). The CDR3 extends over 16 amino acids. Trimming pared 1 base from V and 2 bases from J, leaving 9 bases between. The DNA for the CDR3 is TGTGCCAGCAGCTTAGATCAGGGGACTGGGGCCAACGTCCTGACTTTC. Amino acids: CASSLDQGTGANVLTF.

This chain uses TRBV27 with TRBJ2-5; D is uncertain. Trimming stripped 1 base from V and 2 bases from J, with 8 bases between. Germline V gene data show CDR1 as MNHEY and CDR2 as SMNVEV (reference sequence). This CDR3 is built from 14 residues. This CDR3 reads CASSLFSPQETQYF. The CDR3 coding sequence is TGTGCCAGCAGTTTATTTAGCCCACAAGAGACCCAGTACTTC.

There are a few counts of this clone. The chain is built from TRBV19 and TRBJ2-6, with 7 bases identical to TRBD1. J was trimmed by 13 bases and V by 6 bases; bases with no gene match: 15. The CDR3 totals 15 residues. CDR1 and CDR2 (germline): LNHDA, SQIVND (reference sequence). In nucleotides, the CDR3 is TGTGCCAGTAGGACCCAGGACAGGCCCGATCGGGTCCTGACTTTC. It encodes CASRTQDRPDRVLTF.

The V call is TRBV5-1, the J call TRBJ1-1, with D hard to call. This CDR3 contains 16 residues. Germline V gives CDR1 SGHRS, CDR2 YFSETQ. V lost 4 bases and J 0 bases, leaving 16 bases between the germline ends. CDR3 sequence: CASSDEAETMNTEAFF. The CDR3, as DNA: TGCGCCAGCAGCGACGAGGCGGAGACTATGAACACTGAAGCTTTCTTT.

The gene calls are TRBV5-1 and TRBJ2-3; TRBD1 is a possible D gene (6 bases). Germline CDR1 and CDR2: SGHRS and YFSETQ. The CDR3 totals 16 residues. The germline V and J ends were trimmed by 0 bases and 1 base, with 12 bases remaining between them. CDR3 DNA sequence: TGCGCCAGCAGCTTGGGCATGAGACAGGGCACAGATACGCAGTATTTT. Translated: CASSLGMRQGTDTQYF.

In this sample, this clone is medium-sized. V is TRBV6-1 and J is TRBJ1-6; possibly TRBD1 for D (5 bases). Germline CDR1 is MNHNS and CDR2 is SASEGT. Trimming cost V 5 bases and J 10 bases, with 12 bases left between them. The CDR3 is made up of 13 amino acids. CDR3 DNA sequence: TGTGCCAGCAGTCCATCGGGGGAATCACCCCTCCACTTT. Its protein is CASSPSGESPLHF.

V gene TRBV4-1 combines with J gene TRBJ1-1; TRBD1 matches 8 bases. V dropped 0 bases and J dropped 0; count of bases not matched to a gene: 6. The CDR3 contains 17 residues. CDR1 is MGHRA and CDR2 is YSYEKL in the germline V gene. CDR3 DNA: TGCGCCAGCAGCCAAGATTCTGGGACAGGCATGAACACTGAAGCTTTCTTT. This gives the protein CASSQDSGTGMNTEAFF.

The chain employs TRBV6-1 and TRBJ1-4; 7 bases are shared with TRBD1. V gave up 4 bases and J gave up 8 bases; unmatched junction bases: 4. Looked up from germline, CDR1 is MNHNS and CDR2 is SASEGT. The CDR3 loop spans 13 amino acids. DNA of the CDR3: TGTGCCAGCAGTGTCCGGGACAGCGAAAAACTGTTTTTT. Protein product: CASSVRDSEKLFF.

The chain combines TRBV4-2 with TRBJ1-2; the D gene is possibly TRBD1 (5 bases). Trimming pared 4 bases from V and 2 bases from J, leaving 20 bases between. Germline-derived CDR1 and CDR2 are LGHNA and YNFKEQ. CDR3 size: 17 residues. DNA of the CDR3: TGTGCCAGCAGCCTTGGGGCAGGGAGGACCCCCAACTATGGCTACACCTTC. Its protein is CASSLGAGRTPNYGYTF.